The 23 T cell receptor beta chains listed next were all sequenced from one sample in a study of blood T cell repertoires in COVID-19. The protocol was immunoSEQ multiplex PCR, while the TCRdb copy is restricted to in-frame clones and leaves out a portion. The table lists around 460,000 clones, 70% to 90% of them singletons. The material sequenced was peripheral blood. These receptors all stem from a man between 18 and 29 years old with COVID-19, enrolled during active disease.

V is TRBV19 and J is TRBJ2-1; D is unresolved. CDR1 is LNHDA, CDR2 SQIVND, per germline (reference sequence). This CDR3 is built from 12 residues. The V gene lost 6 bases and the J gene lost 6 bases, with 9 bases spanning the gap. CDR3 in amino acids: CASRVGSNEQFF. The CDR3 region has the DNA TGTGCCAGTAGGGTGGGCAGCAATGAGCAGTTCTTC. Full variable domain (missing parts from reference TRBV19 and TRBJ2-1): DGGITQSPKYLFRKEGQNVTLSCEQNLNHDAMYWYRQDPGQGLRLIYYSQIVNDFQKGDIAEGYSVSREKKESFPLTVTSAQKNPTAFYLCASRVGSNEQFFGPGTRLTVL.

This clone was observed a single time. The CDR3 nucleotides are TGTGCCAGCAGTTTTACTAGCGGCACCTACAATGAGCAGTTCTTC. Translated: CASSFTSGTYNEQFF. The genes are TRBV28 and TRBJ2-1; TRBD2 agrees at 8 bases. The CDR3 has 15 residues. The germline V gene encodes CDR1 MDHEN and CDR2 SYDVKM. Trimming removed 3 bases from V and 2 bases from J; junction bases left unmatched: 3.

The V gene is TRBV4-1, the J gene TRBJ2-5; D possibly corresponds to TRBD1 (6 bases). Looked up from germline, CDR1 is MGHRA and CDR2 is YSYEKL. V gave up 2 bases and J gave up 7 bases, with 20 bases separating them. The CDR3 sequence is 16 residues long. This CDR3 is CASSQYRQGGEWTQYF. The CDR3 nucleotides read TGCGCCAGCAGCCAATATAGACAAGGGGGAGAATGGACCCAGTACTTC.

This sequence joins TRBV11-2 and TRBJ2-3, with D tentatively TRBD2 (6 bases). Germline lookup yields CDR1 SGHAT and CDR2 FQNNGV. Deletions cut 3 bases from V and 0 bases from J, with 10 bases between. The CDR3 length is 15 residues. The CDR3 DNA reads as TGTGCCAGCAGCTTCAGCGGGTCTAGCACAGATACGCAGTATTTT. This translates into CASSFSGSSTDTQYF.

The V and J genes are TRBV5-5 and TRBJ1-6; 7 bases are shared with TRBD1. The CDR3 totals 14 residues. CDR1 SGHKS and CDR2 YYEKEE come from the germline V gene (reference sequence). J lost 8 bases, V lost 1 base, and 3 bases had no gene match. CDR3 coding DNA: TGTGCCAGCAGCTTGCGGGACAGCCATTCACCCCTCCACTTT. It encodes CASSLRDSHSPLHF.

This clone was detected only once. The genes are TRBV19 and TRBJ2-5, with D possibly being TRBD1 (6 bases). The CDR3 has 16 amino acids. Germline CDR1 reads LNHDA; CDR2 reads SQIVND (reference sequence). Trimming pared 1 base from V and 4 bases from J, leaving 16 bases between. CDR3 DNA: TGTGCCAGTAGTATAGGTCATCTTGGGGGCAGAGAGACCCAGTACTTC. Protein: CASSIGHLGGRETQYF.

The gene calls are TRBV6-5 and TRBJ1-2; TRBD1 is a possible D gene (5 bases). The CDR3 length is 12 residues. Germline V lookup: CDR1 MNHEY, CDR2 SVGAGI. Deletions cut 4 bases from V and 7 bases from J, with 10 bases between. The CDR3 sequence: CASSSGTIGYTF. The CDR3 region has the DNA TGTGCCAGCAGTTCGGGGACTATTGGCTACACCTTC.

The chain links TRBV2 to TRBJ2-3; 11 nucleotides align to TRBD1. CDR1 and CDR2 from the germline V gene are SNHLY and FYNNEI. The CDR3 length is 15 residues. Trimming at V came to 4 bases and at J to 6 bases, leaving 6 bases not matched to a gene. CDR3: CASSAWTGGDDTQYF. CDR3 coding DNA: TGTGCCAGCAGTGCATGGACAGGGGGCGACGATACGCAGTATTTT. Variable domain in full (rest from reference TRBV2 and TRBJ2-3): EPEVTQTPSHQVTQMGQEVILRCVPISNHLYFYWYRQILGQKVEFLVSFYNNEISEKSEIFDDQFSVERPDGSNFTLKIRSTKLEDSAMYFCASSAWTGGDDTQYFGPGTRLTVL.

In this sample, this clone turned up once. The rearrangement joins TRBV2 to TRBJ2-1; 8 bases are a match to TRBD2. Germline V gene lookup returns CDR1 SNHLY and CDR2 FYNNEI. CDR3 length equals 15 residues. Losses at the gene ends were 5 bases for V and 4 bases for J; bases not matched to a gene: 7. CDR3 residues: CASSPSGGGYNEQFF. The CDR3 region has the DNA TGTGCCAGCAGTCCTTCGGGCGGGGGGTACAATGAGCAGTTCTTC. Looking up the rest from reference TRBV2 and TRBJ2-1 gives the full variable domain: EPEVTQTPSHQVTQMGQEVILRCVPISNHLYFYWYRQILGQKVEFLVSFYNNEISEKSEIFDDQFSVERPDGSNFTLKIRSTKLEDSAMYFCASSPSGGGYNEQFFGPGTRLTVL.

This clone was recorded a few times. The rearrangement uses TRBV4-2 and TRBJ2-7, with TRBD2 as a possible D gene (6 bases). Germline loops: CDR1 LGHNA, CDR2 YNFKEQ. The CDR3 length is 15 residues. Trimming cost V 1 base and J 3 bases, with 13 bases left between them. This chain's CDR3 is CASSQGRGSSYEQYF. The CDR3 coding sequence is TGTGCCAGCAGCCAAGGACGGGGGAGCAGCTACGAGCAGTACTTC.

The chain couples TRBV11-2 to TRBJ2-7, with 11 bases lining up with TRBD2. Trimming at V came to 5 bases and at J to 0 bases, leaving 6 bases not matched to a gene. Germline V lookup: CDR1 SGHAT, CDR2 FQNNGV. CDR3 length: 16 amino acids. The CDR3 DNA is TGTGCCAGCAGCCCCCGACTAGCGGGAATCTCCTACGAGCAGTACTTC. Protein product: CASSPRLAGISYEQYF.

CDR3 sequence reads: CSVEKLVSGTDTQYF. The DNA for the CDR3 is TGCAGCGTTGAAAAGTTGGTCTCGGGCACAGATACGCAGTATTTT. The V gene is TRBV29-1, the J gene TRBJ2-3; D is unresolved. V was cut by 2 bases and J by 1 base, with 13 bases left in between. The CDR3 runs 15 residues. Germline CDR1 and CDR2: SQVTM and ANQGSEA.

The chain recombines TRBV19 with TRBJ2-7; no clear D. Trimming took off 4 bases at V and 3 bases at J, with 19 bases between the two ends. Germline V gene lookup returns CDR1 LNHDA and CDR2 SQIVND (reference sequence). This CDR3 region has 16 residues. The CDR3 DNA reads TGTGCCAGTAGTAGGGCAGGTAGTCTCTTACTCTACGAGCAGTACTTC. Translation: CASSRAGSLLLYEQYF.

This clone occurred many times. J is TRBJ2-2 and V is TRBV5-1; 13 bases agree with TRBD2. V trimming: 3 bases; J trimming: 0 bases; junction bases outside the gene matches: 2. The CDR3 loop spans 17 amino acids. Germline V gene data show CDR1 as SGHRS and CDR2 as YFSETQ. The DNA of the CDR3 is TGCGCCAGCAGCTGGACTAGCGGGAGCCCGAACACCGGGGAGCTGTTTTTT. Protein sequence: CASSWTSGSPNTGELFF.

The chain recombines TRBV27 with TRBJ2-7, with 12 bases aligning to TRBD1. V dropped 1 base and J dropped 4; count of bases not matched to a gene: 2. This CDR3 is built from 15 residues. From germline, CDR1 is MNHEY and CDR2 SMNVEV (reference sequence). This CDR3 is CASSLLGQGAYEQYF. CDR3 DNA sequence: TGTGCCAGCAGTTTATTGGGACAGGGGGCTTACGAGCAGTACTTC.

The chain employs TRBV10-2 and TRBJ2-5; 7 bases agree with TRBD1. Germline CDR1 is WSHSY and CDR2 is SAAADI. There are 12 residues in the CDR3. V dropped 8 bases and J dropped 2; count of bases not matched to a gene: 2. The CDR3 DNA reads TGCGCCAGCGGGGGACAGCAAGAGACCCAGTACTTC. Residues: CASGGQQETQYF.

The chain joins TRBV30 to TRBJ1-1; D not resolved. The CDR3 is 14 residues long. Between the trimmed V and J ends, which lost 7 bases and 1 base, there was a span of 16 bases. From germline, CDR1 is GTSNPN and CDR2 SVGIG (reference sequence). CDR3 coding DNA: TGTGCCTATACGACGGGGTTAGGGAACACTGAAGCTTTCTTT. It encodes CAYTTGLGNTEAFF.

The chain links TRBV11-2 to TRBJ2-7; D is perhaps TRBD1 (6 bases). Trimming took 4 bases from V and 2 from J, leaving 15 bases between them. The CDR3 length is 15 residues. Germline loops: CDR1 SGHAT, CDR2 FQNNGV. This CDR3 reads CASSSDWTATYEQYF. As DNA, the CDR3 is TGTGCCAGCAGCTCTGATTGGACAGCCACCTACGAGCAGTACTTC.

The chain joins TRBV29-1 to TRBJ2-3, with TRBD1 matching 7 bases. J was trimmed by 2 bases and V by 2 bases; bases with no gene match: 13. The CDR3 is 17 amino acids. CDR1 and CDR2 (germline): SQVTM, ANQGSEA. CDR3 sequence (DNA): TGCAGCGTTGAAAGGGGTACCAGACAGGGTATCACAGATACGCAGTATTTT. Translation: CSVERGTRQGITDTQYF.

This clone is a singleton in its sample. This chain connects TRBV3-1 (or the pseudogene TRBV3-2) to TRBJ2-7; 10 bases fit TRBD1. Germline V gene sequence: CDR1 LGHDT, CDR2 YNNKEL (reference sequence). The CDR3 has 13 residues. V trimming: 4 bases; J trimming: 5 bases; junction bases outside the gene matches: 2. Written as DNA, the CDR3 is TGTGCCAGCAGCCGGGACAGGGGAGACGAGCAGTACTTC. It yields the protein CASSRDRGDEQYF.

The V call is TRBV18, the J call TRBJ2-1; a possible D gene is TRBD1 (6 bases). The germline gives CDR1 KGHSH, CDR2 LQKENI. The CDR3 sequence is 16 residues long. Trimming left V 3 bases short and J 0 bases short, with 12 bases between. Written as DNA, the CDR3 is TGTGCCAGCTCACCCGACAGGAAAAACTCCTACAATGAGCAGTTCTTC. This translates into CASSPDRKNSYNEQFF.

The chain has TRBV20-1 and TRBJ1-1, with D hard to call. CDR1 and CDR2 from the germline V gene are DFQATT and SNEGSKA (reference sequence). V lost 4 bases, J lost 2 bases, and 5 bases lay in between. CDR3 size: 11 residues. Here the CDR3 reads CSANTNTEAFF. CDR3 in DNA: TGCAGTGCTAACACAAACACTGAAGCTTTCTTT.

The chain joins TRBV3-1 (or the pseudogene TRBV3-2) to TRBJ2-1; the match to TRBD2 covers 11 bases. The germline V gene has CDR1 LGHDT and CDR2 YNNKEL (reference sequence). J was trimmed by 10 bases and V by 0 bases; bases with no gene match: 8. CDR3 length equals 16 residues. The CDR3, as DNA: TGTGCCAGCAGCCAAGATTCGCGACTAGCGGGAAGGGAGCAGTTCTTC. Encoded protein: CASSQDSRLAGREQFF.